The TCR beta chain described here comes from a study of cytomegalovirus exposure and HLA in healthy donors. PCR was performed using 60 Vbeta and 13 Jbeta primers. Assay: immunoSEQ multiplex PCR; the TCRdb copy retains only in-frame clones and omits some. Of about 130,000 clones listed, around 84% were seen once; the top ten hold 2.7%. Trimming took 6 bases from V and 2 from J; bases not matched to a gene: 6. CDR3 length: 14 amino acids. In germline, CDR1 is SEHNR, CDR2 FQNEAQ (reference sequence). The gene calls are TRBV7-9 and TRBJ2-7, with TRBD1 matching over 8 bases. Sequenced: PBMCs. The sequence was collected from a man in his fifties in good health and CMV-seronegative. Written as DNA, the CDR3 is TGTGCCAGCAGTCGTGGACAGGGTACCTACGAGCAGTACTTC. Its protein is CASSRGQGTYEQYF. Looking up the rest from reference TRBV7-9 and TRBJ2-7 gives the full variable domain: DTGVSQNPRHKITKRGQNVTFRCDPISEHNRLYWYRQTLGQGPEFLTYFQNEAQLEKSRLLSDRFSAERPKGSFSTLEIQRTEQGDSAMYLCASSRGQGTYEQYFGPGTRLTVT.